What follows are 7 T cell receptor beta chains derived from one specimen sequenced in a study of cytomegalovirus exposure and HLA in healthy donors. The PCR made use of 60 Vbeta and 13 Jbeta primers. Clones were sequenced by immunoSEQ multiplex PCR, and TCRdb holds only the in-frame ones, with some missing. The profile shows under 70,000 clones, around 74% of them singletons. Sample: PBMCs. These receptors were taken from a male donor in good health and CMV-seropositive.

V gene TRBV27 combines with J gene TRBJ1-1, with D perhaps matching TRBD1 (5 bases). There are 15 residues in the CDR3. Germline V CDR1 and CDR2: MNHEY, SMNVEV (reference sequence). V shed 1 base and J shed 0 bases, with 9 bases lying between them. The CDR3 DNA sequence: TGTGCCAGCAGTTTATGGGGGGAAATGAACACTGAAGCTTTCTTT. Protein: CASSLWGEMNTEAFF.

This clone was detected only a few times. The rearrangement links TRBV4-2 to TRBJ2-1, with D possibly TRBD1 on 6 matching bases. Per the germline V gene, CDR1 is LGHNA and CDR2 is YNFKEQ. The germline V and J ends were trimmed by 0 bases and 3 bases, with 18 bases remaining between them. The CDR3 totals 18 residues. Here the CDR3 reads CASSQEWPGTTYYNEQFF. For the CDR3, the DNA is TGTGCCAGCAGCCAAGAGTGGCCAGGGACAACCTACTACAATGAGCAGTTCTTC.

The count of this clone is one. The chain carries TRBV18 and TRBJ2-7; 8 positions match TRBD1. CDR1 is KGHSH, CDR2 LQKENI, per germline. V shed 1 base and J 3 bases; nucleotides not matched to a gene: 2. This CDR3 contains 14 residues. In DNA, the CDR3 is TGTGCCAGCTCACCACGGACAGGGATCTACGAGCAGTACTTC. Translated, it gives CASSPRTGIYEQYF.

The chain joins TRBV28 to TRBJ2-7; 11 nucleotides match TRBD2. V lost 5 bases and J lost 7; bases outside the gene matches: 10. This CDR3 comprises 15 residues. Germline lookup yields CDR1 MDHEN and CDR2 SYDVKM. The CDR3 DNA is TGTGCCAGCAGTCGACACCGACTAGCGGGGAATGAGCAGTACTTC. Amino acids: CASSRHRLAGNEQYF.

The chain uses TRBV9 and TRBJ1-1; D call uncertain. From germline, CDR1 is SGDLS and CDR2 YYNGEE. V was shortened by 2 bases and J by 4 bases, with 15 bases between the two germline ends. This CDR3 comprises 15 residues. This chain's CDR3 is CASSVRLGPSTEAFF. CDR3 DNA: TGTGCCAGCAGCGTTCGTCTGGGCCCCAGCACTGAAGCTTTCTTT.

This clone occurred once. The CDR3 sequence is CASSAGTGVNEKLFF. The CDR3 region has the DNA TGTGCCAGTAGTGCGGGGACAGGGGTTAATGAAAAACTGTTTTTT. The rearrangement uses TRBV19 and TRBJ1-4, with 10 bases aligning to TRBD1. Germline V gene data show CDR1 as LNHDA and CDR2 as SQIVND (reference sequence). The CDR3 is 15 amino acids. Trimming took 5 bases from V and 4 from J; bases not matched to a gene: 4.

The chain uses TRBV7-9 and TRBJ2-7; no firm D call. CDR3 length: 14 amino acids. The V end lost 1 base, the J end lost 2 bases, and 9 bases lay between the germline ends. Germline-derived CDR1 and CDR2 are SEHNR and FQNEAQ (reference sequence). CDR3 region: CASSLDPSAYEQYF. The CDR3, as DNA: TGTGCCAGCAGCTTAGACCCAAGCGCCTACGAGCAGTACTTC.